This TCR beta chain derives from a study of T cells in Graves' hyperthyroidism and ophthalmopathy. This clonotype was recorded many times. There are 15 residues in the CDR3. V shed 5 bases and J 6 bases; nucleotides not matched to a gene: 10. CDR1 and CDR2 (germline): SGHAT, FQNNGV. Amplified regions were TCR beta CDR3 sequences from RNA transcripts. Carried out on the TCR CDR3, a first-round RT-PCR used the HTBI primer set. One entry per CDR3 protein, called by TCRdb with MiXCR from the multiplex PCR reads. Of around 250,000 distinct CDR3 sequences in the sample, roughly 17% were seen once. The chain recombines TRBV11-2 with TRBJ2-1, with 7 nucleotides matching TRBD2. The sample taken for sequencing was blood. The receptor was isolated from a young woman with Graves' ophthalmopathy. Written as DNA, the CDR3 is TGTGCCAGCAGCAGCGGACTAGTTCGGTCCAATGAGCAGTTCTTC. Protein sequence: CASSSGLVRSNEQFF.